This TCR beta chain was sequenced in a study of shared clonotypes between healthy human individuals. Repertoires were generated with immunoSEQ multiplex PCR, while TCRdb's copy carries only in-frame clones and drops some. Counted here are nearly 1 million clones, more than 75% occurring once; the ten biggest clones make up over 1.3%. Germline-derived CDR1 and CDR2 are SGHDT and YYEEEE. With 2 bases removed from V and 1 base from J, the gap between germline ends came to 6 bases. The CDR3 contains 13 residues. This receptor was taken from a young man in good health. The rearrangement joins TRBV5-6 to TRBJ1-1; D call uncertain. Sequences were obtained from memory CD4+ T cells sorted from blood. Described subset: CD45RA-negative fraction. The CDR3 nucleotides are TGTGCCAGCAGCTTTGCACGGAACACTGAAGCTTTCTTT. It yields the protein CASSFARNTEAFF.